The 19 T cell receptor beta chains reported below all come from one sample, sequenced in a study of patients and donors after allogeneic stem cell transplantation. Using its own MiXCR run on the RT-PCR reads, TCRdb lists one record per CDR3 protein. Of about a million distinct CDR3 sequences in the sample, roughly 18% were seen once. Sequenced: blood, either unsorted or a sorted T cell fraction (not recorded which). All receptors come from a human donor who was either an allogeneic HSCT recipient or a stem cell or donor lymphocyte infusion donor (not recorded which). It is not recorded whose cells these are; they may come from a transplant donor.

The chain carries TRBV21-1 and TRBJ1-2. TRBV21-1 is a pseudogene segment. This CDR3 is 15 amino acids long. The CDR3, as DNA: TGTGCCAGCAGCAAAGCAATGGAGTCTAACTATGGCTACACCTTC. As protein: CASSKAMESNYGYTF.

The chain has TRBV5-1 and TRBJ2-1, with TRBD1 matching 8 bases. The CDR3 consists of 16 residues. Germline values: CDR1 SGHRS, CDR2 YFSETQ. Trimming at V came to 0 bases and at J to 7 bases, leaving 9 bases not matched to a gene. In DNA, the CDR3 is TGCGCCAGCAGCTTGGCGGCAGGGGGCTTTATGAATGAGCAGTTCTTC. It codes for CASSLAAGGFMNEQFF.

The rearrangement uses TRBV7-3 and TRBJ2-3, with 7 nucleotides matching TRBD2. The germline CDR1 and CDR2 sequences are SGHTA and FQGTGA. The CDR3 has 16 amino acids. V lost 1 base to trimming and J lost 2 bases; unmatched junction nucleotides: 6. The CDR3 DNA sequence: TGTGCCAGCAGCTTAATCGGAGCGGGGATCACAGATACGCAGTATTTT. This sequence encodes CASSLIGAGITDTQYF.

The chain carries TRBV20-1 and TRBJ1-4; 10 bases match TRBD1. The trim removed 6 bases at V and 10 bases at J, leaving 11 bases unmatched. Germline CDR1 is DFQATT and CDR2 is SNEGSKA (reference sequence). CDR3 length: 14 amino acids. CDR3 amino acids: CSAVTGTGASKLFF. As DNA, the CDR3 is TGCAGTGCGGTAACCGGGACAGGGGCCTCAAAACTGTTTTTT.

This clonotype has just a few counts. The V and J genes are TRBV5-6 and TRBJ2-3, with TRBD2 as a possible D gene (5 bases). The CDR3 has 17 amino acids. Germline V gene sequence: CDR1 SGHDT, CDR2 YYEEEE. Trimming shortened V by 0 bases and J by 0 bases, and 14 bases separated the two germline ends. The CDR3 DNA follows: TGTGCCAGCAGCTTGGAGCGTTGGCCTAGCAGCACAGATACGCAGTATTTT. This sequence encodes CASSLERWPSSTDTQYF.

This chain connects TRBV7-9 to TRBJ2-5; D remains ambiguous. V was pared by 5 bases and J by 4 bases, with 11 bases between. The germline gives CDR1 SEHNR, CDR2 FQNEAQ (reference sequence). This CDR3 comprises 13 residues. CDR3 sequence: CASSQPLGETQYF. Written as DNA, the CDR3 is TGTGCCAGCAGCCAGCCCCTCGGAGAGACCCAGTACTTC.

Only a few counts were recorded for this clonotype. V usage is TRBV20-1 and J usage is TRBJ1-1, with 11 bases aligning to TRBD1. V lost 5 bases and J lost 5; bases outside the gene matches: 10. The CDR3 totals 15 residues. CDR1 and CDR2 from the germline V gene are DFQATT and SNEGSKA (reference sequence). The CDR3 here is CSALRTGGFLTEAFF. Here the CDR3 DNA reads TGCAGTGCTCTACGGACAGGGGGCTTTCTGACTGAAGCTTTCTTT.

A few counts support this clonotype. The V call is TRBV11-3, the J call TRBJ2-7; D may be TRBD2 (6 bases). The V and J ends lost 4 bases and 4 bases respectively, with 14 bases between them. CDR1 and CDR2 (germline): SGHNT, YENEEA. The CDR3 is made up of 14 amino acids. The CDR3 DNA sequence: TGTGCCAGCAGCTGGTCTGGTGGAGGGTACGAGCAGTACTTC. It codes for CASSWSGGGYEQYF.

As concerns this clonotype: This may be a read error: a much more frequent sequence differs by one nucleotide. The chain joins TRBV6-2 or TRBV6-3 to TRBJ1-1; 7 nucleotides match TRBD1. This CDR3 has 15 residues. After removal of 0 bases from V and 1 base from J, the junction contained 2 bases not matched to a gene. Germline V gene data show CDR1 as MNHEY and CDR2 as SVGEGT. CDR3: CASSYSYRGNTEAFF. The CDR3 nucleotides read TGTGCCAGCAGTTACTCGTACAGGGGGAACACTGAAGCTTTCTTT.

This chain uses TRBV9 with TRBJ2-1, with 10 bases lining up with TRBD2. CDR1 SGDLS and CDR2 YYNGEE come from the germline V gene. This CDR3 has 17 amino acids. V dropped 2 bases and J dropped 4; count of bases not matched to a gene: 9. The CDR3 nucleotides read TGTGCCAGCAGCGTCCTCGACTCTAGCGGGAGTTACAATGAGCAGTTCTTC. This gives the protein CASSVLDSSGSYNEQFF.

The V gene is TRBV7-9, the J gene TRBJ1-5; 8 bases fit TRBD1. Looked up from germline, CDR1 is SEHNR and CDR2 is FQNEAQ (reference sequence). Unmatched junction bases numbered 12, after V lost 3 bases and J lost 5 bases. The CDR3 has 17 amino acids. This chain's CDR3 is CASSFTAHRGIDQPQHF. DNA for the CDR3: TGTGCCAGCAGCTTTACGGCACACAGGGGGATTGATCAGCCCCAGCATTTT.

This clonotype was seen a handful of times. The rearrangement joins TRBV7-8 to TRBJ2-1, with 9 bases that match TRBD2. The ends lost 5 bases at V and 8 bases at J; junction bases unmatched: 16. The germline V gene encodes CDR1 SGHVS and CDR2 FQNEAQ. The CDR3 sequence is 17 residues long. Written as DNA, the CDR3 is TGTGCCAGCAGCCATGGTGAGACTAGCGGTGGAAACTATGAGCAGTTCTTC. It encodes CASSHGETSGGNYEQFF.

This clonotype appeared many times. The chain combines TRBV12-3 or TRBV12-4 with TRBJ2-1; TRBD1 matches at 7 bases. The CDR3 is 15 residues long. After removal of 6 bases from V and 10 bases from J, the junction contained 15 bases not matched to a gene. The CDR3 is CASSLTGETKPEQFF. The CDR3 DNA sequence: TGTGCCAGCAGCTTAACAGGGGAGACAAAGCCCGAGCAGTTCTTC.

The chain is built from TRBV3-1 and TRBJ2-7; no reliable D call. V was cut by 0 bases and J by 9 bases, with 21 bases left in between. There are 16 residues in the CDR3. Looked up from germline, CDR1 is LGHDT and CDR2 is YNNKEL (reference sequence). CDR3 nucleotide sequence: TGTGCCAGCAGCCAAGAAAAGTTCCGTTGGCTACGGGTGCAGTACTTC. Its protein product is CASSQEKFRWLRVQYF.

The V and J genes are TRBV5-1 and TRBJ2-7; 7 bases agree with TRBD1. V lost 4 bases and J lost 4; bases outside the gene matches: 11. CDR3 length: 15 residues. CDR1 is SGHRS and CDR2 is YFSETQ in the germline V gene. CDR3 sequence reads: CASSHRGALLYEQYF. Written as DNA, the CDR3 is TGCGCCAGCAGCCACAGGGGCGCCCTCCTATACGAGCAGTACTTC.

This clonotype turned up a few times. The chain combines TRBV27 with TRBJ2-1; D might be TRBD2 (6 bases). CDR3 size: 13 residues. Germline values: CDR1 MNHEY, CDR2 SMNVEV (reference sequence). V gave up 2 bases and J gave up 8 bases, with 10 bases separating them. The CDR3 loop reads CASSLPSVDEQFF. In DNA, the CDR3 is TGTGCCAGCAGTTTACCTAGCGTAGATGAGCAGTTCTTC.

The chain is built from TRBV20-1 and TRBJ1-6; no clear D. Germline V gene data show CDR1 as DFQATT and CDR2 as SNEGSKA (reference sequence). Trimming removed 3 bases from V and 7 bases from J, with 10 bases in between. This CDR3 comprises 13 residues. The CDR3: CSASGKPNSPLHF. For the CDR3, the DNA is TGCAGTGCTAGCGGCAAGCCCAATTCACCCCTCCACTTT.

This clonotype was seen repeatedly, ten times or more. This rearrangement joins TRBV20-1 to TRBJ2-1, with D uncertain. Trimming removed 3 bases at V and 3 bases at J, with 12 bases between. The germline CDR1 and CDR2 sequences are DFQATT and SNEGSKA (reference sequence). The CDR3 totals 14 residues. In DNA form, the CDR3 reads TGCAGTGCTAGGAGGCAGGTTAGCTACAATGAGCAGTTCTTC. Residues: CSARRQVSYNEQFF.

The chain carries TRBV2 and TRBJ2-4; D remains ambiguous. The CDR3 has 15 amino acids. The V end was cut by 1 base, the J end by 2 bases, with 9 bases between. The germline V gene has CDR1 SNHLY and CDR2 FYNNEI. The CDR3 DNA sequence: TGTGCCAGCAGTGAAGGTTTACAACCCAAAAACATTCAGTACTTC. Residues: CASSEGLQPKNIQYF.